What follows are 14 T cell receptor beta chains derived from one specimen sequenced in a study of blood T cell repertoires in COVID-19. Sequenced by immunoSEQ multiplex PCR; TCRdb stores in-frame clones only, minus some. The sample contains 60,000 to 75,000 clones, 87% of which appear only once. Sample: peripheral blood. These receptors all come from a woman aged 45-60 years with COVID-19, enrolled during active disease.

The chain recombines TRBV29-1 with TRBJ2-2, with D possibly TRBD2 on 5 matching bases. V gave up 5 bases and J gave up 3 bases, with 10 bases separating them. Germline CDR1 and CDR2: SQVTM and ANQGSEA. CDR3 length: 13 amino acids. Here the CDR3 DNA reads TGCAGCGTTTGGAAGGAGGACACCGGGGAGCTGTTTTTT. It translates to CSVWKEDTGELFF.

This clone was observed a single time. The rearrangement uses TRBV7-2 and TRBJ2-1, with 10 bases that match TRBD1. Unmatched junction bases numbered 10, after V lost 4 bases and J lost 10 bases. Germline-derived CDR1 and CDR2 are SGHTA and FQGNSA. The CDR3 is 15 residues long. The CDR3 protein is CASSSTGGAGGEQFF. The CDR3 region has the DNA TGTGCCAGCAGCTCGACAGGGGGCGCGGGCGGCGAGCAGTTCTTC.

The CDR3 DNA reads as TGTGCCAGCAGCCCAACGACTAGGGGGCACTACAATGAGCAGTTCTTC. Its protein product is CASSPTTRGHYNEQFF. J is TRBJ2-1 and V is TRBV21-1; TRBD1, the table's D call, was not compared with the DNA. TRBV21-1 is listed as a pseudogene. This CDR3 comprises 16 residues.

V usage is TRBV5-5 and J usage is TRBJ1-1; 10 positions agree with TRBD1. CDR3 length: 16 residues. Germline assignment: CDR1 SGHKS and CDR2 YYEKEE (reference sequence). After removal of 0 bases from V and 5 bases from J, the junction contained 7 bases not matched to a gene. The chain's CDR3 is CASSLDPTGGNTEAFF. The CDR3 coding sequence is TGTGCCAGCAGCTTGGACCCGACAGGGGGCAATACTGAAGCTTTCTTT.

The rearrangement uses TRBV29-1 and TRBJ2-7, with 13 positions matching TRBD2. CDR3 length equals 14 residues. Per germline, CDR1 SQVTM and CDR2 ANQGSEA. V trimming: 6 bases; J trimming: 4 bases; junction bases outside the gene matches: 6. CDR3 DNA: TGCAGCGTACTCGGACTAGCGGGAGTTTACGAGCAGTACTTC. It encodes CSVLGLAGVYEQYF.

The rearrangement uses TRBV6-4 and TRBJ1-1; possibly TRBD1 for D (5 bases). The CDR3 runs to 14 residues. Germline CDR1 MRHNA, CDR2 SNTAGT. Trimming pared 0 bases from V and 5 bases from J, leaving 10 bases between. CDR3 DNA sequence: TGTGCCAGCAGTGACTCGAGTCGGGGGACTGAAGCTTTCTTT. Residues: CASSDSSRGTEAFF.

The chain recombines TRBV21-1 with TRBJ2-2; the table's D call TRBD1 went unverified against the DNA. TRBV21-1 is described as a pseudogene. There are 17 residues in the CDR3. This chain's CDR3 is CASSADKGQGNTGELFF. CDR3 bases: TGTGCCAGCAGCGCAGATAAGGGACAGGGTAACACCGGGGAGCTGTTTTTT.

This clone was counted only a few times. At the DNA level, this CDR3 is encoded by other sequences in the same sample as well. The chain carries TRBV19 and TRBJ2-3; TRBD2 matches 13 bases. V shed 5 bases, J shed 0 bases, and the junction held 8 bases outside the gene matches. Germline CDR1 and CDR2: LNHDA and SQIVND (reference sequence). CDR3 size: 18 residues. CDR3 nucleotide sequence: TGTGCCAGTAGTGGGGGACTAGCGGGACACCCGAGCACAGATACGCAGTATTTT. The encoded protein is CASSGGLAGHPSTDTQYF. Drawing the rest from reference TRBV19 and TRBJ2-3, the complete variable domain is DGGITQSPKYLFRKEGQNVTLSCEQNLNHDAMYWYRQDPGQGLRLIYYSQIVNDFQKGDIAEGYSVSREKKESFPLTVTSAQKNPTAFYLCASSGGLAGHPSTDTQYFGPGTRLTVL.

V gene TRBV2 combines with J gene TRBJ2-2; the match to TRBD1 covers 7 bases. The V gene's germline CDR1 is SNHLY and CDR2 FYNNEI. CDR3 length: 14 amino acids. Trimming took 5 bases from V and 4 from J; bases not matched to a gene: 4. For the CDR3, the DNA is TGTGCCAGCAGTACGACAGGGTTCACCGGGGAGCTGTTTTTT. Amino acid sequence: CASSTTGFTGELFF.

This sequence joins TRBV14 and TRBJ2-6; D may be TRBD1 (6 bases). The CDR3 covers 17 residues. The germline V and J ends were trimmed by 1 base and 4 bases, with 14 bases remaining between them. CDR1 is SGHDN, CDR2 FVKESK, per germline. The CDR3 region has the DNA TGTGCCAGCAGCCAAGCTGGGGGCGCAGCGGGGGCCAACGTCCTGACTTTC. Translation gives CASSQAGGAAGANVLTF.

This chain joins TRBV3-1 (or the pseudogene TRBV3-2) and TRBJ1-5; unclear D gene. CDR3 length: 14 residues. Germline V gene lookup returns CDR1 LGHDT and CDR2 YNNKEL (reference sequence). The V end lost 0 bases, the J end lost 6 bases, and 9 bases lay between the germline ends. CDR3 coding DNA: TGTGCCAGCAGCCAAGATCTGATTAGTCAGCCCCAGCATTTT. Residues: CASSQDLISQPQHF.

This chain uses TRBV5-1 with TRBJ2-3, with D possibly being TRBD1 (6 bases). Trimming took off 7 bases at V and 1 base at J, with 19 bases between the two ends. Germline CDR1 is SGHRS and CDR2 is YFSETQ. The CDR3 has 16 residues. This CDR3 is CASSPGGNRGTDTQYF. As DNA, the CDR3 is TGCGCCAGCTCCCCTGGGGGCAACAGGGGCACAGATACGCAGTATTTT.

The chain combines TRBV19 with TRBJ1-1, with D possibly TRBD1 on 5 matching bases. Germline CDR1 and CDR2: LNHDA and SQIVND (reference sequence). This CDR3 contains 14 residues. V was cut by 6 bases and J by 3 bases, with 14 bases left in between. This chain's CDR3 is CASRPFDRHTEAFF. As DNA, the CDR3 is TGTGCCAGTAGACCTTTCGACAGACACACTGAAGCTTTCTTT.

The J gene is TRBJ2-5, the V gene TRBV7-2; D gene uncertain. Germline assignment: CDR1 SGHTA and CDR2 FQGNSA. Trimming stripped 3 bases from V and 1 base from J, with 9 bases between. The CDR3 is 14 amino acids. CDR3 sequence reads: CASSLSPVQETQYF. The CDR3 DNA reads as TGTGCCAGCAGCTTGTCCCCGGTCCAAGAGACCCAGTACTTC.